Following are 8 T cell receptor beta chains from one sample sequenced in a study of shared clonotypes between healthy human individuals. Libraries were prepared by immunoSEQ multiplex PCR; TCRdb keeps only in-frame clonotypes and omits some of them. This repertoire shows some 2,000,000 clones, more than 90% found once; its top ten account for less than 0.15%. Source material: naive CD4+ T cells sorted from blood. The subset: CD45RA+ positively selected. Source of these receptors: a young man in good health.

V is TRBV4-1 and J is TRBJ2-2; 9 bases are a match to TRBD2. Germline CDR1 and CDR2: MGHRA and YSYEKL. The CDR3 contains 15 residues. After removal of 0 bases from V and 9 bases from J, the junction contained 5 bases not matched to a gene. The CDR3 bases are TGCGCCAGCAGCCAAGATCAGGGACTAGCCTGGGAGCTGTTTTTT. Protein sequence: CASSQDQGLAWELFF.

The chain combines TRBV28 with TRBJ2-2; maybe TRBD2 (5 bases). Looked up from germline, CDR1 is MDHEN and CDR2 is SYDVKM. CDR3 length: 16 amino acids. V lost 5 bases, J lost 7 bases, and 20 bases lay in between. The DNA of the CDR3 is TGTGCCAGCAGTCTACTTTCAAGCGGAACGAGCGGGGAGCTGTTTTTT. This encodes CASSLLSSGTSGELFF.

The chain carries TRBV10-3 and TRBJ2-2, with TRBD2 matching 9 bases. Germline values: CDR1 ENHRY, CDR2 SYGVKD. The CDR3 is 15 residues long. The J segment lost 7 bases and the V segment lost 6 bases, leaving 9 bases of the junction unmatched. The CDR3 DNA follows: TGTGCCATCAGAGGAGGGGGAGCGGGAGGCGGGGAGCTGTTTTTT. This codes for CAIRGGGAGGGELFF.

The chain has TRBV19 and TRBJ2-3; TRBD1 or TRBD2 may be the D gene (6 bases each). V lost 6 bases, J lost 4 bases, and 14 bases lay in between. The CDR3 length is 14 residues. The germline gives CDR1 LNHDA, CDR2 SQIVND (reference sequence). The CDR3 reads CASSVGGRPDTQYF. The CDR3, as DNA: TGTGCCAGTAGCGTCGGGGGCCGGCCAGATACGCAGTATTTT.

The chain is built from TRBV9 and TRBJ2-1; D might be TRBD2 (5 bases). The CDR3 is 16 amino acids. Germline CDR1 is SGDLS and CDR2 is YYNGEE. Trimming removed 0 bases from V and 0 bases from J, with 10 bases in between. In DNA form, the CDR3 reads TGTGCCAGCAGCGTAGGTTGGCTAGCCTCCTACAATGAGCAGTTCTTC. Amino acids: CASSVGWLASYNEQFF.

The chain has TRBV19 and TRBJ2-5; D may be TRBD1 or TRBD2 (5 bases each). With 5 bases removed from V and 5 bases from J, the gap between germline ends came to 18 bases. In germline, CDR1 is LNHDA, CDR2 SQIVND (reference sequence). This CDR3 contains 15 residues. DNA of the CDR3: TGTGCCAGTAGTTTCTCGCGAGGGGTGAGTGAGACCCAGTACTTC. Protein: CASSFSRGVSETQYF.

This clone was seen only once. This rearrangement joins TRBV11-2 to TRBJ2-1; D gene uncertain. The CDR3 has 16 residues. The V gene lost 1 base and the J gene lost 3 bases, with 13 bases spanning the gap. The germline CDR1 and CDR2 sequences are SGHAT and FQNNGV. The CDR3 sequence is CASSLGGRVYYNEQFF. The CDR3 DNA follows: TGTGCCAGCAGCTTAGGAGGACGGGTGTACTACAATGAGCAGTTCTTC.

The chain uses TRBV18 and TRBJ1-2; tentatively, D is TRBD1 (6 bases). This CDR3 has 14 amino acids. V was clipped by 6 bases and J by 3 bases, with 14 bases between them. Per the germline V gene, CDR1 is KGHSH and CDR2 is LQKENI. The CDR3 coding sequence is TGTGCCAGCTCTGTCCAGGGGTCCTACTATGGCTACACCTTC. As protein: CASSVQGSYYGYTF.